The 21 T cell receptor beta chains presented below share a single source sample, sequenced in a study of T cell responses to AZD1222 COVID-19 vaccine. Measured with immunoSEQ multiplex PCR; TCRdb has only the in-frame clones, and not every one. Of tens of thousands of clones in the sample, 90% were seen once. The source material was peripheral blood, sampled on day 0 of AZD1222 vaccination. These receptors were collected from an adult in good health.

The chain uses TRBV4-1 and TRBJ2-7, with 9 positions matching TRBD1. V was pared by 4 bases and J by 3 bases, with 7 bases of the junction left unmatched. The CDR3 is 15 residues long. Germline-derived CDR1 and CDR2 are MGHRA and YSYEKL. The CDR3 region is CASSLVRDRVYEQYF. CDR3 nucleotide sequence: TGCGCCAGCAGCCTTGTCCGGGACAGGGTCTACGAGCAGTACTTC.

V gene TRBV20-1 combines with J gene TRBJ2-1, with 8 nucleotides matching TRBD2. J gave up 7 bases and V 3 bases, and 2 bases lay outside the gene matches. The length of the CDR3 is 12 residues. Germline V gene data show CDR1 as DFQATT and CDR2 as SNEGSKA (reference sequence). The CDR3 sequence: CSASGGGNEQFF. CDR3 sequence (DNA): TGCAGTGCTAGTGGCGGGGGGAATGAGCAGTTCTTC.

V and J are TRBV6-5 and TRBJ1-3, with D possibly TRBD1 on 5 matching bases. With 4 bases removed from V and 4 bases from J, the gap between germline ends came to 11 bases. CDR1 is MNHEY and CDR2 is SVGAGI in the germline V gene. This CDR3 comprises 14 residues. The CDR3 protein is CASSLQAVGNTIYF. The DNA for the CDR3 is TGTGCCAGCAGTTTACAGGCTGTCGGAAACACCATATATTTT.

V usage is TRBV5-4 and J usage is TRBJ1-1; weak D call: TRBD1 (5 bases). CDR1 and CDR2 from the germline V gene are SGHNT and YYREEE (reference sequence). Trimming pared 6 bases from V and 5 bases from J, leaving 20 bases between. The CDR3 has 15 amino acids. The CDR3 sequence is CASNPPGTRLTEAFF. CDR3 in DNA: TGTGCCAGCAACCCTCCCGGGACGAGGTTGACTGAAGCTTTCTTT.

The gene calls are TRBV11-1 and TRBJ2-7, with D tentatively TRBD1 (6 bases). The CDR3 totals 16 residues. Between the trimmed V and J ends, which lost 2 bases and 0 bases, there was a span of 14 bases. CDR1 SGHAT and CDR2 FQDESV come from the germline V gene (reference sequence). The CDR3 region is CASSLSVGADSYEQYF. The CDR3 bases are TGTGCCAGCAGCTTATCGGTGGGGGCCGACTCCTACGAGCAGTACTTC.

This clone has only a few counts. DNA for the CDR3: TGTGCCAGCAGCTCAATCCGATACAGGGACGGCTACACCTTC. As protein: CASSSIRYRDGYTF. This rearrangement joins TRBV11-2 to TRBJ1-2; perhaps TRBD1 as D (6 bases). The CDR3 covers 14 residues. Germline CDR1 is SGHAT and CDR2 is FQNNGV. Trimming stripped 4 bases from V and 8 bases from J, with 17 bases between.

The V call is TRBV3-1 (or the pseudogene TRBV3-2), the J call TRBJ2-2, with unresolved D. V dropped 2 bases and J dropped 1 base, with 8 bases sitting between them. The CDR3 extends over 15 amino acids. Germline lookup yields CDR1 LGHDT and CDR2 YNNKEL (reference sequence). The CDR3 protein is CASSQRERNTGELFF. As DNA, the CDR3 is TGTGCCAGCAGCCAACGTGAGCGGAACACCGGGGAGCTGTTTTTT.

The chain links TRBV12-3 or TRBV12-4 to TRBJ2-1, with D possibly TRBD1 on 6 matching bases. This CDR3 contains 13 residues. V lost 6 bases, J lost 7 bases, and 13 bases lay in between. CDR3 bases: TGTGCCAGCAGACGGGACATACAAAATGAGCAGTTCTTC. The encoded protein is CASRRDIQNEQFF.

The J gene is TRBJ2-7, the V gene TRBV2; D is unresolved. Germline-derived CDR1 and CDR2 are SNHLY and FYNNEI. The length of the CDR3 is 11 residues. V lost 3 bases and J 7 bases, leaving 7 bases between the germline ends. This CDR3 is CASSEVGEQYF. CDR3 in DNA: TGTGCCAGCAGTGAGGTGGGGGAGCAGTACTTC.

This chain links TRBV25-1 with TRBJ1-3; D is uncertain. In germline, CDR1 is MGHDK, CDR2 SYGVNS. V was pared by 5 bases and J by 0 bases, with 5 bases between. The CDR3 is 13 residues long. CDR3 sequence (DNA): TGTGCCAGCAGTTGGGCCTCTGGAAACACCATATATTTT. This translates into CASSWASGNTIYF.

On this clone: This same CDR3 is encoded by further DNA sequences in the sample. The chain is built from TRBV18 and TRBJ2-7; D is undetermined. Germline V gene data show CDR1 as KGHSH and CDR2 as LQKENI. The CDR3 spans 11 residues. The V end was cut by 4 bases, the J end by 0 bases, with 1 base between. The CDR3 DNA follows: TGTGCCAGCTCACTCTCCTACGAGCAGTACTTC. This gives the protein CASSLSYEQYF.

The rearrangement links TRBV7-3 to TRBJ1-4, with D possibly matching TRBD1 (5 bases). Trimming pared 4 bases from V and 8 bases from J, leaving 11 bases between. The V gene's germline CDR1 is SGHTA and CDR2 FQGTGA. The CDR3 is 13 residues long. The CDR3 DNA reads TGTGCCAGCAGCTCGGACATAGGAGAAAAACTGTTTTTT. It codes for CASSSDIGEKLFF.

CDR3 protein: CASSSPQKGRVGPEQYF. In DNA form, the CDR3 reads TGTGCCAGCAGCTCCCCCCAGAAGGGCAGGGTAGGTCCCGAGCAGTACTTC. The chain recombines TRBV7-9 with TRBJ2-7; a possible D gene is TRBD1 (5 bases). This CDR3 contains 17 residues. Trimming pared 4 bases from V and 6 bases from J, leaving 25 bases between. Germline V CDR1 and CDR2: SEHNR, FQNEAQ (reference sequence).

The rearrangement links TRBV29-1 to TRBJ1-2; D remains unclear. Germline V gene lookup returns CDR1 SQVTM and CDR2 ANQGSEA. Trimming pared 3 bases from V and 1 base from J, leaving 21 bases between. The CDR3 is 17 residues long. CDR3 nucleotide sequence: TGCAGCGTTGACATTTTTTCCATGGACTTCTTTAACTATGGCTACACCTTC. Translating gives CSVDIFSMDFFNYGYTF.

The chain combines TRBV19 with TRBJ1-2, with 11 bases fitting TRBD1. CDR1 and CDR2 from the germline V gene are LNHDA and SQIVND (reference sequence). V gave up 3 bases and J gave up 7 bases; unmatched junction bases: 1. The CDR3 is 13 amino acids. As DNA, the CDR3 is TGTGCCAGTAGTATGGGACAGGGGGGTGGCTACACCTTC. Translation gives CASSMGQGGGYTF.

V is TRBV12-5 and J is TRBJ2-1, with D possibly matching TRBD2 (6 bases). The V and J ends lost 9 bases and 2 bases respectively, with 14 bases between them. From germline, CDR1 is LGHNT and CDR2 FRNRAP. This CDR3 comprises 14 residues. DNA of the CDR3: TGTGCTAGCCGGAATAGCGGAACCTACAATGAGCAGTTCTTC. This translates into CASRNSGTYNEQFF.

This clone showed up just once. The V gene is TRBV27, the J gene TRBJ1-3; a weak D match, TRBD1 (6 bases). Germline V gives CDR1 MNHEY, CDR2 SMNVEV (reference sequence). Trimming left V 5 bases short and J 0 bases short, with 11 bases between. This CDR3 comprises 15 residues. The chain's CDR3 is CASSLQGYSGNTIYF. In DNA, the CDR3 is TGTGCCAGCAGTCTACAGGGCTACTCTGGAAACACCATATATTTT.

The chain's CDR3 is CASMDPLSAGYTF. The CDR3 DNA is TGTGCCAGTATGGACCCCCTCAGCGCTGGCTACACCTTC. This chain uses TRBV19 with TRBJ1-2, with D unresolved. V lost 7 bases and J lost 7, with 16 bases in between. The CDR3 runs to 13 residues. Germline CDR1 reads LNHDA; CDR2 reads SQIVND (reference sequence).

This chain links TRBV24-1 with TRBJ2-2; 7 bases are shared with TRBD2. Germline V gene data show CDR1 as KGHDR and CDR2 as SFDVKD. Trimming took 2 bases from V and 3 from J; bases not matched to a gene: 5. The CDR3 sequence is 16 residues long. CDR3 loop: CATSDSVGGDTGELFF. CDR3 coding DNA: TGTGCCACCAGTGATTCGGTGGGAGGGGACACCGGGGAGCTGTTTTTT.

The V and J genes are TRBV5-1 and TRBJ2-5; TRBD2 matches 9 bases. This CDR3 is 17 amino acids long. Trimming removed 4 bases from V and 5 bases from J; junction bases left unmatched: 15. The germline gives CDR1 SGHRS, CDR2 YFSETQ. In DNA form, the CDR3 reads TGCGCCAGCAGCCCGCCTCGCGGGGGGGCACAGTACGAGACCCAGTACTTC. Protein product: CASSPPRGGAQYETQYF.

V usage is TRBV4-2 and J usage is TRBJ2-3; the match to TRBD2 covers 14 bases. CDR1 and CDR2 (germline): LGHNA, YNFKEQ. The V segment lost 2 bases and the J segment 2 bases; nucleotides outside the gene matches: 9. The CDR3 has 19 amino acids. The CDR3, as DNA: TGTGCCAGCAGCCAACTCGGGACTAGCGGGAGAGCGGACACAGATACGCAGTATTTT. Amino acid sequence: CASSQLGTSGRADTDTQYF.